These T cell receptor beta chains were read from a single sample in a study of shared clonotypes between healthy human individuals. Here immunoSEQ multiplex PCR was the method, and the copy in TCRdb shows in-frame clones only, minus some. The table shows roughly 650,000 clones, with roughly 96% occurring only once. The source material was naive CD8+ T cells sorted from blood. These receptors originate from a woman under 40 in good health. Both conserved end residues are part of each CDR3. Fields, in order: D gene, V gene, J gene, clone size, CDR3 protein, CDR3 DNA. A D gene is named only where the DNA matches it firmly. Size tells how often a clone was seen (once, few, many) or the class of an expanded clone, and some rows leave it out.

D: NA
V: TRBV10-2
J: TRBJ2-7
size: NA
CDR3: CASSESSPSFYEQYF
DNA: TGCGCCAGCAGTGAGTCCTCCCCCAGTTTCTACGAGCAGTACTTC

D: TRBD2
V: TRBV6-5
J: TRBJ2-1
size: NA
CDR3: CASSILAGEYNEQFF
DNA: TGTGCCAGCAGCATACTAGCGGGAGAGTACAATGAGCAGTTCTTC

D: TRBD2
V: TRBV14
J: TRBJ2-7
size: NA
CDR3: CASSQDWASGNYEQYF
DNA: TGTGCCAGCAGCCAAGATTGGGCTAGCGGCAACTACGAGCAGTACTTC

D: NA
V: TRBV6-5
J: TRBJ2-3
size: NA
CDR3: CASSYSNGELYF
DNA: TGTGCCAGCAGTTACTCGAACGGAGAACTGTATTTT

D: NA
V: TRBV2
J: TRBJ2-7
size: once
CDR3: CASSEFRQLSSYEQYF
DNA: TGTGCCAGCAGTGAGTTTAGACAGCTAAGCTCCTACGAGCAGTACTTC

D: TRBD2
V: TRBV7-3
J: TRBJ2-7
size: NA
CDR3: CASSSGLAGVYEQYF
DNA: TGTGCCAGCAGCTCGGGACTAGCGGGAGTGTACGAGCAGTACTTC

D: TRBD2
V: TRBV2
J: TRBJ2-2
size: NA
CDR3: CASGPLGGRATGELFF
DNA: TGTGCCAGCGGGCCTCTTGGCGGGAGGGCCACCGGGGAGCTGTTTTTT

D: NA
V: TRBV6-1
J: TRBJ2-4
size: NA
CDR3: CASWTELAKNIQYF
DNA: TGTGCCTCCTGGACAGAACTAGCCAAAAACATTCAGTACTTC

D: TRBD2
V: TRBV4-1
J: TRBJ2-2
size: NA
CDR3: CASSQPGLAGTGELFF
DNA: TGCGCCAGCAGCCAGCCGGGACTAGCGGGAACCGGGGAGCTGTTTTTT

D: NA
V: TRBV2
J: TRBJ2-7
size: NA
CDR3: CASSAADSAGEQYF
DNA: TGTGCCAGCAGTGCGGCAGATTCCGCGGGCGAGCAGTACTTC

D: NA
V: TRBV5-8
J: TRBJ2-7
size: NA
CDR3: CASSQGSLMHEQYF
DNA: TGTGCCAGCAGCCAGGGGTCCCTTATGCACGAGCAGTACTTC

D: NA
V: TRBV29-1
J: TRBJ2-2
size: NA
CDR3: CSAVWGTGELFF
DNA: TGCAGCGCTGTCTGGGGGACCGGGGAGCTGTTTTTT

D: NA
V: TRBV5-1
J: TRBJ2-5
size: NA
CDR3: CASSLERAEEETQYF
DNA: TGCGCCAGCAGCTTGGAGAGGGCGGAGGAAGAGACCCAGTACTTC

D: NA
V: TRBV27
J: TRBJ2-2
size: NA
CDR3: CASSPLGRVKGANTGELFF
DNA: TGTGCCAGCAGTCCCTTAGGGCGGGTAAAGGGTGCGAACACCGGGGAGCTGTTTTTT

D: NA
V: TRBV14
J: TRBJ2-5
size: NA
CDR3: CASSQEGPSPQETQYF
DNA: TGTGCCAGCAGCCAAGAAGGGCCTAGCCCCCAAGAGACCCAGTACTTC

D: NA
V: TRBV9
J: TRBJ2-1
size: NA
CDR3: CASSVDGDNEQFF
DNA: TGTGCCAGCAGCGTAGACGGGGACAATGAGCAGTTCTTC

D: TRBD1
V: TRBV9
J: TRBJ1-2
size: NA
CDR3: CASSFSTTGVNYGYTF
DNA: TGTGCCAGCAGCTTTAGTACGACAGGGGTTAACTATGGCTACACCTTC

D: NA
V: TRBV6-5
J: TRBJ2-2
size: NA
CDR3: CASSPMDGSTGELFF
DNA: TGTGCCAGCAGCCCGATGGACGGGAGCACCGGGGAGCTGTTTTTT

D: NA
V: TRBV28
J: TRBJ1-1
size: NA
CDR3: CASIERMNTEAFF
DNA: TGTGCCAGCATTGAGAGAATGAACACTGAAGCTTTCTTT

D: TRBD2
V: TRBV9
J: TRBJ2-7
size: NA
CDR3: CASSVGTSGSYEQYF
DNA: TGTGCCAGCAGCGTCGGGACTAGCGGCTCCTACGAGCAGTACTTC

D: NA
V: TRBV27
J: TRBJ1-2
size: once
CDR3: CASSLYVGEDYGYTF
DNA: TGTGCCAGCAGTTTATATGTGGGTGAGGACTATGGCTACACCTTC

D: NA
V: TRBV10-3
J: TRBJ2-7
size: NA
CDR3: CAINGGPSSYEQYF
DNA: TGTGCCATCAACGGCGGGCCGAGCTCCTACGAGCAGTACTTC

D: NA
V: TRBV11-1
J: TRBJ2-5
size: NA
CDR3: CASSLGQETQYF
DNA: TGTGCCAGCAGCTTAGGGCAAGAGACCCAGTACTTC

D: TRBD1
V: TRBV5-4
J: TRBJ1-1
size: NA
CDR3: CASSLGQGSVDTEAFF
DNA: TGTGCCAGCAGCTTAGGACAGGGTTCCGTCGACACTGAAGCTTTCTTT

D: TRBD2
V: TRBV10-1
J: TRBJ2-3
size: NA
CDR3: CASSDDLAGDTDTQYF
DNA: TGCGCCAGCAGTGACGACTTAGCGGGAGATACAGATACGCAGTATTTT

D: NA
V: TRBV28
J: TRBJ2-4
size: NA
CDR3: CASSQTGSLQYF
DNA: TGTGCCAGCAGTCAGACAGGCTCCCTTCAGTACTTC

D: NA
V: TRBV9
J: TRBJ2-3
size: NA
CDR3: CASSEDRSTDTQYF
DNA: TGTGCCAGCAGCGAAGATAGGAGCACAGATACGCAGTATTTT

D: TRBD2
V: TRBV7-8
J: TRBJ2-7
size: NA
CDR3: CASSLSGINHEQYF
DNA: TGTGCCAGCAGCTTAAGCGGGATAAACCACGAGCAGTACTTC

D: NA
V: TRBV7-9
J: TRBJ2-4
size: NA
CDR3: CASSLRSEIAKNIQYF
DNA: TGTGCCAGCAGCCTAAGGTCCGAAATAGCCAAAAACATTCAGTACTTC

D: TRBD1
V: TRBV28
J: TRBJ1-5
size: once
CDR3: CASTSVEEGANQPQHF
DNA: TGTGCCAGCACCTCAGTCGAGGAGGGGGCTAATCAGCCCCAGCATTTT

D: NA
V: TRBV28
J: TRBJ2-2
size: NA
CDR3: CASSLTRGPTGELFF
DNA: TGTGCCAGCAGTTTAACGAGGGGCCCCACCGGGGAGCTGTTTTTT

D: NA
V: TRBV5-1
J: TRBJ2-1
size: NA
CDR3: CASSSHRYTGNEQFF
DNA: TGCGCCAGCAGCTCCCACCGGTATACAGGTAATGAGCAGTTCTTC

D: NA
V: TRBV5-4
J: TRBJ2-1
size: NA
CDR3: CASSTGPPAVF
DNA: TGTGCCAGCAGCACCGGACCTCCGGCGGTCTTC

D: NA
V: TRBV28
J: TRBJ1-4
size: NA
CDR3: CASSFSRWHEKLFF
DNA: TGTGCCAGCAGTTTTTCAAGGTGGCATGAAAAACTGTTTTTT

D: TRBD1
V: TRBV28
J: TRBJ1-5
size: NA
CDR3: CASRPPGQGGQPQHF
DNA: TGTGCCAGCAGACCTCCGGGACAGGGCGGTCAGCCCCAGCATTTT

D: NA
V: TRBV19
J: TRBJ1-1
size: NA
CDR3: CASSQDRFISGNTEAFF
DNA: TGTGCCAGTAGTCAAGACAGGTTTATCTCGGGGAACACTGAAGCTTTCTTT

D: NA
V: TRBV28
J: TRBJ1-1
size: NA
CDR3: CASSAQVNTEAFF
DNA: TGTGCCAGCAGCGCACAGGTGAACACTGAAGCTTTCTTT

D: NA
V: TRBV28
J: TRBJ2-2
size: NA
CDR3: CASREKNTGELFF
DNA: TGTGCCAGCCGCGAGAAGAACACCGGGGAGCTGTTTTTT

D: TRBD1
V: TRBV30
J: TRBJ2-5
size: NA
CDR3: CAWSAGQEGETQYF
DNA: TGTGCCTGGAGTGCGGGACAGGAGGGAGAGACCCAGTACTTC

D: NA
V: TRBV6-5
J: TRBJ1-1
size: NA
CDR3: CASSYTRNTEAFF
DNA: TGTGCCAGCAGTTACACCAGGAACACTGAAGCTTTCTTT

D: TRBD1
V: TRBV13
J: TRBJ1-1
size: NA
CDR3: CATQGQGQSF
DNA: TGTGCCACCCAGGGACAGGGCCAGAGCTTT

D: TRBD2
V: TRBV7-7
J: TRBJ2-1
size: NA
CDR3: CASSIGTSGYNEQFF
DNA: TGTGCCAGCAGCATCGGGACTAGCGGCTACAATGAGCAGTTCTTC

D: NA
V: TRBV5-3
J: TRBJ2-3
size: NA
CDR3: CARSPSHGVSTDTQYF
DNA: TGTGCCAGAAGCCCCTCTCACGGAGTGAGCACAGATACGCAGTATTTT

D: NA
V: TRBV11-2
J: TRBJ1-3
size: NA
CDR3: CASSPGNTIYF
DNA: TGTGCCAGCAGTCCCGGAAACACCATATATTTT

D: TRBD2
V: TRBV28
J: TRBJ2-3
size: NA
CDR3: CASSFTFSTSGKTDTQYF
DNA: TGTGCCAGCAGTTTTACGTTTTCGACTAGCGGGAAAACAGATACGCAGTATTTT

D: NA
V: TRBV4-3
J: TRBJ2-2
size: NA
CDR3: CASSQIGELFF
DNA: TGCGCCAGCAGCCAAATTGGGGAGCTGTTTTTT

D: NA
V: TRBV2
J: TRBJ1-5
size: once
CDR3: CASSEERGSNQPQHF
DNA: TGTGCCAGCAGTGAAGAGAGGGGCAGCAATCAGCCCCAGCATTTT

D: NA
V: TRBV9
J: TRBJ2-7
size: NA
CDR3: CASSATQGGEQYF
DNA: TGTGCCAGCAGCGCCACTCAGGGCGGTGAGCAGTACTTC